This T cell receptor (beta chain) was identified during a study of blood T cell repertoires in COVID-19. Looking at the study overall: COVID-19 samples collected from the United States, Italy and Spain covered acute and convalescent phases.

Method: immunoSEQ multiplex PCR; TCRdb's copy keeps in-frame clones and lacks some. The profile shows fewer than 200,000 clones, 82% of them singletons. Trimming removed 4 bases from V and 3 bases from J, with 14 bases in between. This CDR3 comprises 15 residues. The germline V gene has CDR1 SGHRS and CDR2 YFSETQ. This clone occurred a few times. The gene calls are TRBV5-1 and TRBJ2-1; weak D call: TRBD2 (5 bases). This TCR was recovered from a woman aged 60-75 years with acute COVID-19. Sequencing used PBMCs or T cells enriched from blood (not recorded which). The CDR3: CASSPGVGSYNEQFF. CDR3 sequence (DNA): TGCGCCAGCAGCCCCGGGGTAGGGAGCTACAATGAGCAGTTCTTC.